The rows below give T cell receptor beta chains drawn from one sample of a study of cytomegalovirus exposure and HLA in healthy donors. Assay used: immunoSEQ multiplex PCR; TCRdb lists only in-frame clones, some missing. This table holds under 200,000 clones, around four fifths found once. Sample: PBMCs. The source is a female donor in good health and CMV-seronegative. Each CDR3 is given with its conserved first and last residue. D genes are given only for firm matches. Clone size is not always given. Where it is, it says once, few, many or a class for expanded clones.

V	D	J	size	DNA	CDR3
TRBV4-1	TRBD2	TRBJ2-4	.	TGCGCCAGCAGCCAAGATGCTAGCGGGAGCTTGGTCATTCAGTACTTC	CASSQDASGSLVIQYF
TRBV13	TRBD1	TRBJ2-5	.	TGTGCCAGCAGCCGGACAGGGGGCTTAGAGACCCAGTACTTC	CASSRTGGLETQYF
TRBV19	TRBD1	TRBJ2-7	.	TGTGCCAGTAGCGGACAGGGGGTCCACGAGCAGTACTTC	CASSGQGVHEQYF
TRBV5-1	.	TRBJ2-1	.	TGCGCCAGCAGCTTGGGGCCGAACAATGAGCAGTTCTTC	CASSLGPNNEQFF
TRBV28	TRBD1	TRBJ1-2	.	TGTGCCAGCAGATTCGACAGGGGCCCGCCTAACTATGGCTACACCTTC	CASRFDRGPPNYGYTF
TRBV9	.	TRBJ2-2	.	TGTGCCAGCAGCGTAACACCGGACTCAAACACCGGGGAGCTGTTTTTT	CASSVTPDSNTGELFF
TRBV9	.	TRBJ1-2	.	TGTGCCAGCAGCGTAGCTAGTGGTTATGGCTACACCTTC	CASSVASGYGYTF
TRBV28	.	TRBJ2-7	.	TGTGCCAGCAGGGGCAAATACGAGCAGTACTTC	CASRGKYEQYF
TRBV27	TRBD1	TRBJ2-1	once	TGTGCCAGCACGACCGGGACAGGGATGAATGAGCAGTTCTTC	CASTTGTGMNEQFF
TRBV4-1	.	TRBJ2-5	.	TGCGCCAGCAGCGACGTTATACCGCTTGGGTCGCAGGCCCAGTACTTC	CASSDVIPLGSQAQYF
TRBV15	TRBD1	TRBJ1-4	once	TGTGCCACCAGCTGGGACAGGGCGAATGAAAAACTGTTTTTT	CATSWDRANEKLFF
TRBV7-6	TRBD2	TRBJ2-3	.	TGTGCCAGCAGCCCGCGACTAGCGGGGGTCACAGATACGCAGTATTTT	CASSPRLAGVTDTQYF
TRBV9	TRBD1	TRBJ1-2	few	TGTGCCAGCAGCGCTCCGGGACAGGGGGTAGTAGGCTACACCTTC	CASSAPGQGVVGYTF
TRBV6-5	.	TRBJ2-3	few	TGTGCCAGCAGTTACGGCGCAGGGTATTGGTCAGATACGCAGTATTTT	CASSYGAGYWSDTQYF
TRBV2	TRBD1	TRBJ1-2	.	TGTGCCAGCAGTGAGACAGGGGCGTACTATGGCTACACCTTC	CASSETGAYYGYTF
TRBV30	.	TRBJ2-3	few	TGTGCCTGGAGTGTACGGGCAGATACGCAGTATTTT	CAWSVRADTQYF
TRBV6-4	TRBD2	TRBJ2-3	.	TGTGCCAGCAGTGAACTAGCGGCCTCAGATACGCAGTATTTT	CASSELAASDTQYF
TRBV18	TRBD1	TRBJ2-7	.	TGTGCCAGCTCACCACCGGCGGGACAGGTGGGCGAGCAGTACTTC	CASSPPAGQVGEQYF
TRBV7-2	.	TRBJ1-1	.	TGTGCCAGCAGCATCGGACAGAACACTGAAGCTTTCTTT	CASSIGQNTEAFF
TRBV30	TRBD1	TRBJ2-3	.	TGTGCCTGGAGTGGTGTGACAGGGCGCACAGATACGCAGTATTTT	CAWSGVTGRTDTQYF
TRBV7-9	TRBD1	TRBJ1-5	.	TGTGCCAGCAGCCCGCCGGGACAGTGGGGCAATCAGCCCCAGCATTTT	CASSPPGQWGNQPQHF
TRBV5-4	.	TRBJ1-1	.	TGTGCCAGCAGCGTAGATGACCGGGGAGATGAAGCTTTCTTT	CASSVDDRGDEAFF
TRBV7-2	.	TRBJ1-5	few	TGTGCCAGCAGCCGAACAGGGTACAATCAGCCCCAGCATTTT	CASSRTGYNQPQHF
TRBV6-5	TRBD2	TRBJ2-1	.	TGTGCCAGCAGTTACGGGAGCGGGGACTTCCAGCAGTTCTTC	CASSYGSGDFQQFF
TRBV6-4	.	TRBJ2-7	.	TGTGCCAGCAGTGACTCCATCCTCGGCGAGCAGTACTTC	CASSDSILGEQYF
TRBV5-6	TRBD1	TRBJ1-1	few	TGTGCCAGCAGCCGGACAGGGGAGCGAAGGAACACTGAAGCTTTCTTT	CASSRTGERRNTEAFF
TRBV18	.	TRBJ1-1	few	TGTGCCAGCTCACGCAGCGGAGGGAACACTGAAGCTTTCTTT	CASSRSGGNTEAFF
TRBV5-6	.	TRBJ1-4	few	TGTGCCACTAAACAGGGTCCAACTAATGAAAAACTGTTTTTT	CATKQGPTNEKLFF
TRBV7-6	.	TRBJ2-1	.	TGTGCCAGCAGAAGGGGGGGGACCTACAATGAGCAGTTCTTC	CASRRGGTYNEQFF
TRBV4-3	TRBD2	TRBJ2-7	.	TGCGCCAGCAGCCAAGGTCAGCGGGACGCCTCGCTAGGCGAGCAGTACTTC	CASSQGQRDASLGEQYF
TRBV28	TRBD2	TRBJ2-3	.	TGTGCCAGCGGGTTAGCGGGGGGCACAGATACGCAGTATTTT	CASGLAGGTDTQYF
TRBV28	TRBD2	TRBJ2-3	.	TGTGCCAGCGCCTGGTCGGGGACTAGCGACACAGATACGCAGTATTTT	CASAWSGTSDTDTQYF
TRBV4-3	TRBD2	TRBJ2-7	.	TGCGCCAGCAGCCCTCGGGGAGGGTATCCCTCCTACGAGCAGTACTTC	CASSPRGGYPSYEQYF
TRBV7-3	TRBD1	TRBJ2-6	.	TGTGCCAGCAGCGTAGGACAGGGAAGCACTGGGGCCAACGTCCTGACTTTC	CASSVGQGSTGANVLTF
TRBV6-5	.	TRBJ1-5	.	TGTGCCAGCAGACGGGAAAGTGGAGGCAATCAGCCCCAGCATTTT	CASRRESGGNQPQHF
TRBV9	.	TRBJ2-5	.	TGTGCCAGCAGCCTACCGGGGACTCAAAAAGAGACCCAGTACTTC	CASSLPGTQKETQYF
TRBV7-3	.	TRBJ2-5	.	TGTGCCAGCACCCTGCAAGAGACCCAGTACTTC	CASTLQETQYF
TRBV15	.	TRBJ2-1	few	TGTGCCACCAGCAGAGGGGGACTTCAGCGCTACAATGAGCAGTTCTTC	CATSRGGLQRYNEQFF
TRBV28	.	TRBJ1-6	.	TGTGCCAGCAGTTTACAGCCCCTCAGCGCCCTCCTCCACTTT	CASSLQPLSALLHF
TRBV5-1	TRBD1	TRBJ2-7	few	TGCGCCAGCAGCCGGGGACAGGTCTACGAGCAGTACTTC	CASSRGQVYEQYF
TRBV4-2	TRBD1	TRBJ2-7	medium-sized	TGTGCCAGCAGCCAAGAGGTCACAGGGGGCGACGAGCAGTACTTC	CASSQEVTGGDEQYF
TRBV27	.	TRBJ2-1	.	TGTGCCAGCAGCCGCCTAACTCCCTACAATGAGCAGTTCTTC	CASSRLTPYNEQFF
TRBV7-3	TRBD2	TRBJ2-7	.	TGTGCCAGCAGCTTAATGGAAGCGGGATCTGGCGACGAGCAGTACTTC	CASSLMEAGSGDEQYF
TRBV9	.	TRBJ2-3	.	TGTGCCAGCAGCGTCTCTAGCACAGATACGCAGTATTTT	CASSVSSTDTQYF
TRBV11-3	.	TRBJ1-6	once	TGTGCCAGCAGCTTATACGGAGATACTAATTCACCCCTCCACTTT	CASSLYGDTNSPLHF
TRBV5-1	TRBD1	TRBJ1-1	.	TGCGCCAGCAGCCTACCCCGACAGGGATCCACTGAAGCTTTCTTT	CASSLPRQGSTEAFF
TRBV28	.	TRBJ1-4	.	TGTGCCAGCCGGGGAGGCCGTAATGAAAAACTGTTTTTT	CASRGGRNEKLFF
TRBV29-1	TRBD1	TRBJ2-7	.	TGCAGCGTCCAATCTACCCCGGGACAGGGCATGTTGAGCTCCTACGAGCAGTACTTC	CSVQSTPGQGMLSSYEQYF
TRBV28	TRBD1	TRBJ2-7	.	TGTGCCAGCAGGGCCGGGACAGTTGGATCCTACGAGCAGTACTTC	CASRAGTVGSYEQYF
TRBV13	TRBD1	TRBJ2-2	.	TGTGCCAGCAACGACAGGGCCCCCAACACCGGGGAGCTGTTTTTT	CASNDRAPNTGELFF
TRBV9	TRBD2	TRBJ2-5	once	TGTGCCAGCAGCGACCGACTAGCGGGGGGGCCAGAGACCCAGTACTTC	CASSDRLAGGPETQYF
TRBV6-1	TRBD2	TRBJ2-1	few	TGTGCCAGCAGTGATCTAGCGGGAACCTACAATGAGCAGTTCTTC	CASSDLAGTYNEQFF
TRBV6-5	.	TRBJ2-7	.	TGTGCCAGCAGTCTTGGGGCAGGGTCCAACGAGCAGTACTTC	CASSLGAGSNEQYF